This entry lists 9 T cell receptor beta chains sequenced from one sample in a study of tumour-infiltrating T cells in Burkitt lymphoma. The table came from immunoSEQ multiplex PCR; TCRdb's copy has only in-frame clones and leaves some out. The data hold 3,500 to 4,500 clones, with about 81% observed a single time. Material for sequencing was tumor tissue. The receptors originated from a human donor with diffuse large B-cell lymphoma. Some clones in this sample may be carry-over from other donors' samples.

V is TRBV6-6 and J is TRBJ1-2, with D possibly matching TRBD1 (6 bases). The CDR3 is 14 amino acids. Trimming stripped 2 bases from V and 2 bases from J, with 9 bases between. The germline CDR1 and CDR2 sequences are MNHNY and SVGAGI (reference sequence). CDR3 sequence (DNA): TGTGCCAGCAGTTACCAGGGGAAAAACTATGGCTACACCTTC. It codes for CASSYQGKNYGYTF.

J is TRBJ2-2 and V is TRBV18; D is unresolved. This CDR3 has 16 residues. The germline V gene encodes CDR1 KGHSH and CDR2 LQKENI. V was clipped by 1 base and J by 3 bases, with 12 bases between them. The CDR3, as DNA: TGTGCCAGCTCACCACTGAAACTTCGGGACACCGGGGAGCTGTTTTTT. It encodes CASSPLKLRDTGELFF.

This clone was detected a few times. V is TRBV19 and J is TRBJ2-5, with D perhaps TRBD1 (6 bases). The CDR3 totals 13 residues. Deletions cut 3 bases from V and 2 bases from J, with 7 bases between. Germline values: CDR1 LNHDA, CDR2 SQIVND (reference sequence). DNA for the CDR3: TGTGCCAGTAGTATGGACAGACAAGAGACCCAGTACTTC. Encoded protein: CASSMDRQETQYF.

This chain joins TRBV12-5 and TRBJ2-1; 13 bases are a match to TRBD2. With 5 bases clipped from V and 8 bases from J, the junction kept 6 bases outside the gene matches. CDR1 and CDR2 (germline): LGHNT, FRNRAP. CDR3 length: 15 amino acids. CDR3 DNA: TGTGCTAGTGGTCCGGGACTAGCGGGGAAAGATGAGCAGTTCTTC. This sequence encodes CASGPGLAGKDEQFF.

This chain uses TRBV7-8 with TRBJ2-7; TRBD1 matches at 7 bases. CDR3 size: 15 residues. CDR1 and CDR2 (germline): SGHVS, FQNEAQ. With V trimmed by 1 base and J by 6 bases, 9 bases remained unmatched. CDR3 bases: TGTGCCAGCAGCTTAGTATACAGGGGAATCCTCGAGCAGTACTTC. Translated, it gives CASSLVYRGILEQYF.

By proportion, this clone is large. This chain joins TRBV19 and TRBJ2-5; 8 nucleotides align to TRBD1. CDR1 LNHDA and CDR2 SQIVND come from the germline V gene (reference sequence). The V and J ends lost 0 bases and 4 bases, in that order; junction bases with no gene match: 19. CDR3 length equals 20 residues. CDR3 sequence (DNA): TGTGCCAGTAGTATAGATCTATCGACTGTTGACAGGGGATCCGGAGAGACCCAGTACTTC. As protein: CASSIDLSTVDRGSGETQYF. Combining the CDR3 with reference TRBV19 and TRBJ2-5 gives the whole variable domain DGGITQSPKYLFRKEGQNVTLSCEQNLNHDAMYWYRQDPGQGLRLIYYSQIVNDFQKGDIAEGYSVSREKKESFPLTVTSAQKNPTAFYLCASSIDLSTVDRGSGETQYFGPGTRLLVL.

This chain uses TRBV7-2 with TRBJ2-3, with TRBD2 as a possible D gene (6 bases). Trimming pared 2 bases from V and 8 bases from J, leaving 17 bases between. Germline lookup yields CDR1 SGHTA and CDR2 FQGNSA. The CDR3 totals 15 residues. Here the CDR3 DNA reads TGTGCCAGCAGCTTAAGTGCCCTCTGGGACTCTACGCAGTATTTT. Its protein is CASSLSALWDSTQYF.

The V gene is TRBV14, the J gene TRBJ1-2; D unresolved. The V end was cut by 0 bases, the J end by 3 bases, with 5 bases between. The CDR3 sequence is 13 residues long. From germline, CDR1 is SGHDN and CDR2 FVKESK. CDR3 sequence: CASSQDRYYGYTF. The CDR3 nucleotides are TGTGCCAGCAGCCAAGACAGATACTATGGCTACACCTTC.

V gene TRBV30 combines with J gene TRBJ1-5, with 10 bases lining up with TRBD1. The length of the CDR3 is 15 residues. The germline CDR1 and CDR2 sequences are GTSNPN and SVGIG (reference sequence). J gave up 0 bases and V 7 bases, and 6 bases lay outside the gene matches. This chain's CDR3 is CALTGGASSNQPQHF. The CDR3, as DNA: TGTGCCTTGACAGGGGGCGCGTCTAGCAATCAGCCCCAGCATTTT.